A selection of T cell receptor beta chains follows, all from one sample in a study of regulatory T cells in long-lasting Graves disease. MiXCR, applied by TCRdb to the multiplex PCR reads, yields one record per CDR3 protein. The table shows roughly 500,000 distinct CDR3 sequences, with more than 10% occurring only once. The same sample was also studied in work on T cells in Graves' hyperthyroidism and ophthalmopathy.

The material sequenced was peripheral blood mononuclear cells (PBMCs), taken at new diagnosis, from a patient treated with antithyroid drugs. These receptors came from a woman aged 25 to 45 with Graves disease. The conserved cysteine and the conserved F or W are not part of the CDR3 here.

J gene | V gene | CDR3 protein
TRBJ2-1 | TRBV10-3 | AINMDGNPSNEQF
TRBJ1-6 | TRBV6-1 | ASRSDRGQYTFSPLH
TRBJ2-5 | TRBV12-3/TRBV12-4 | ASSLLVSETQY
TRBJ2-7 | TRBV5-1 | ASSPRPGPSAEQY
TRBJ1-5 | TRBV12-3/TRBV12-4 | ASGRGQPQH
TRBJ1-2 | TRBV2 | ASRPTSRVGYT
TRBJ2-7 | TRBV28 | ASSLGTGASYEQY
TRBJ1-1 | TRBV18 | ASSPTGGDTEAF
TRBJ1-5 | TRBV7-9 | ASSLAGDRGMQPQH
TRBJ1-1 | TRBV27 | ASSPRDLENTEAF